This TCR beta chain was obtained from a study of cytomegalovirus exposure and HLA in healthy donors. Primers included in the PCR were 60 Vbeta and 13 Jbeta primers. Sequenced by immunoSEQ multiplex PCR; TCRdb stores in-frame clones only, minus some. The repertoire holds fewer than 200,000 clones, with under 85% as singletons. As to this clone: The antigen remains unidentified.

Findings and limits, study-wide: Among the sequence variants, a highly shared cluster was likely an artifact of sequencing. Presence/absence analyses assumed roughly uniform sequencing depth across donors, which may not hold.

The source of this sequence is a man in his fifties or sixties in good health and CMV-seronegative. The material sequenced was PBMCs.

The CDR3 nucleotides read TGTGCCAGCAGCTCCCAAGGAGAGGGGGGGCGGAATGAGCAGTTCTTC. Translation: CASSSQGEGGRNEQFF. V gene TRBV9 combines with J gene TRBJ2-1; maybe TRBD2 (7 bases). The CDR3 has 16 amino acids. The germline V and J ends were trimmed by 4 bases and 7 bases, with 21 bases remaining between them. The germline CDR1 and CDR2 sequences are SGDLS and YYNGEE.